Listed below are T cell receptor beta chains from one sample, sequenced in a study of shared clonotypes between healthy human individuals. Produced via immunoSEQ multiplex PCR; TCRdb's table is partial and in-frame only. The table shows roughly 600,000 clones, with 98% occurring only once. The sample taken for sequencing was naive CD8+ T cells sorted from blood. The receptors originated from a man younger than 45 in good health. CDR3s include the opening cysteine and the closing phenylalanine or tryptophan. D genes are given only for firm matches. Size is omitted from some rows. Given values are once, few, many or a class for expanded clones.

CASSGREGPYEQYF,TGTGCCAGCAGCGGGCGGGAGGGCCCCTACGAGCAGTACTTC,TRBV9,TRBJ2-7,NA,TRBD2
CASSYNQGSYEQYF,TGTGCCAGCAGTTATAACCAGGGAAGCTACGAGCAGTACTTC,TRBV27,TRBJ2-7,NA,NA
CASSPRTYNEQFF,TGCGCCAGCAGCCCCCGGACGTACAATGAGCAGTTCTTC,TRBV4-3,TRBJ2-1,NA,NA
CASSRPVYNEQFF,TGTGCCAGCAGTAGACCAGTCTACAATGAGCAGTTCTTC,TRBV7-9,TRBJ2-1,NA,NA
CASSKTGGEAKNIQYF,TGTGCCAGCAGCAAGACAGGGGGTGAAGCCAAAAACATTCAGTACTTC,TRBV7-9,TRBJ2-4,NA,TRBD1
CASSSMMGNEQFF,TGTGCCAGCAGCTCAATGATGGGCAATGAGCAGTTCTTC,TRBV7-3,TRBJ2-1,NA,NA
CASSRAVRDGGISDTQYF,TGCGCCAGCAGCCGCGCGGTTAGGGACGGAGGGATCTCAGATACGCAGTATTTT,TRBV5-1,TRBJ2-3,NA,NA
CASRSGSGDEQYF,TGTGCCAGCAGATCCGGGTCGGGCGACGAGCAGTACTTC,TRBV28,TRBJ2-7,NA,NA
CATSSRSGRGTYEQYF,TGTGCCACCAGCTCGCGCAGCGGGAGGGGAACCTACGAGCAGTACTTC,TRBV15,TRBJ2-7,NA,TRBD2
CASSLGAEGDTQYF,TGTGCCAGCAGCTTAGGGGCGGAGGGAGATACGCAGTATTTT,TRBV7-9,TRBJ2-3,NA,NA
CASSTGTGDYEQYF,TGTGCCAGTAGTACCGGGACAGGCGACTACGAGCAGTACTTC,TRBV19,TRBJ2-7,NA,TRBD1
CASSSRTGVTEAFF,TGTGCCAGCAGCTCTAGGACAGGGGTCACTGAAGCTTTCTTT,TRBV7-9,TRBJ1-1,NA,TRBD1
CASRADGLSSYEQYF,TGTGCCAGCCGGGCTGATGGTCTAAGCTCCTACGAGCAGTACTTC,TRBV19,TRBJ2-7,NA,NA
CASSFLAGDPEQYF,TGTGCCAGCAGCTTCTTAGCGGGAGACCCCGAGCAGTACTTC,TRBV7-9,TRBJ2-7,NA,TRBD2
CASSLKRTSSYNEQFF,TGTGCCAGCAGCTTAAAGCGTACTAGCTCCTACAATGAGCAGTTCTTC,TRBV7-9,TRBJ2-1,NA,NA
CASSLYLGPYEQYF,TGCGCCAGCAGCCTTTACCTGGGGCCCTACGAGCAGTACTTC,TRBV4-1,TRBJ2-7,NA,NA
CASSFWSDTQYF,TGTGCCAGCAGCTTCTGGTCAGATACGCAGTATTTT,TRBV5-5,TRBJ2-3,NA,NA
CASSPGPTVGNQPQHF,TGTGCCAGCAGCCCGGGCCCGACGGTAGGCAATCAGCCCCAGCATTTT,TRBV7-6,TRBJ1-5,NA,NA
CASSGTGSSYEQYF,TGTGCCAGCTCCGGGACAGGGTCTTCCTACGAGCAGTACTTC,TRBV18,TRBJ2-7,NA,TRBD1
CASSYSGGLAGGIQYF,TGTGCCAGCAGTTACTCCGGGGGACTAGCGGGTGGCATTCAGTACTTC,TRBV6-5,TRBJ2-4,NA,TRBD2
CASSPRGAYEQYF,TGTGCCAGCAGCCCCCGCGGAGCCTACGAGCAGTACTTC,TRBV5-4,TRBJ2-7,NA,NA
CAIKDANRSSYNEQFF,TGTGCCATCAAGGACGCCAACCGGAGCTCCTACAATGAGCAGTTCTTC,TRBV10-3,TRBJ2-1,NA,NA
CASSFSRGRETQYF,TGTGCCAGCAGTTTTTCCAGGGGGCGGGAGACCCAGTACTTC,TRBV27,TRBJ2-5,NA,TRBD1
CATRGDTGELFF,TGTGCCACTAGAGGGGATACCGGGGAGCTGTTTTTT,TRBV9,TRBJ2-2,NA,NA
CASSLYTGHGGYTF,TGTGCCAGCAGCTTGTATACAGGGCACGGTGGCTACACCTTC,TRBV5-8,TRBJ1-2,NA,NA
CASSLEVGPYEQYF,TGTGCCAGCAGCTTGGAGGTGGGGCCCTACGAGCAGTACTTC,TRBV5-4,TRBJ2-7,NA,NA
CASSILNTEAFF,TGTGCCAGCAGCATACTGAACACTGAAGCTTTCTTT,TRBV5-6,TRBJ1-1,NA,NA
CASRERQGFQETQYF,TGCGCCAGCAGGGAGAGACAGGGCTTTCAAGAGACCCAGTACTTC,TRBV10-2,TRBJ2-5,NA,TRBD1
CASSLARDSTHHGYTF,TGTGCCAGCAGCTTGGCCCGGGACAGTACCCACCATGGCTACACCTTC,TRBV5-6,TRBJ1-2,NA,TRBD1
CAWSGNTIYF,TGTGCCTGGAGTGGAAACACCATATATTTT,TRBV30,TRBJ1-3,NA,NA
CASSADTIYEQYF,TGTGCCAGCAGCGCGGACACGATCTACGAGCAGTACTTC,TRBV9,TRBJ2-7,NA,NA
CASSAGQDPNGYTF,TGTGCCAGCAGCGCGGGGCAGGACCCGAATGGCTACACCTTC,TRBV7-9,TRBJ1-2,NA,NA
CASSQEGALAYNEQFF,TGCGCCAGCAGCCAAGAAGGAGCGCTAGCCTACAATGAGCAGTTCTTC,TRBV4-3,TRBJ2-1,NA,NA
CASSHEGGDAYNEQFF,TGCGCCAGCAGCCATGAGGGCGGGGACGCCTACAATGAGCAGTTCTTC,TRBV4-1,TRBJ2-1,NA,NA
CASSLRDPSYEQYF,TGTGCCAGCAGCCTCCGGGACCCCTCCTACGAGCAGTACTTC,TRBV13,TRBJ2-7,NA,NA
CASSPLRADTDTQYF,TGCGCCAGCAGCCCCTTGCGGGCGGACACAGATACGCAGTATTTT,TRBV4-1,TRBJ2-3,NA,NA
CASGQYGYTF,TGTGCCAGCGGACAGTATGGCTACACCTTC,TRBV28,TRBJ1-2,once,NA
CASSVRAVTMGGANVLTF,TGTGCCAGCAGTGTGCGGGCAGTGACAATGGGGGGGGCCAACGTCCTGACTTTC,TRBV2,TRBJ2-6,once,NA